This T cell receptor beta chain was sequenced for a study of somatic mutations in cytotoxic T cells in rheumatoid arthritis. CDR1 SGHTS and CDR2 YDEGEE come from the germline V gene. The germline V and J ends were trimmed by 4 bases and 2 bases, with 15 bases remaining between them. The CDR3 has 15 residues. Note on this clone: Its antigen remains unidentified.

Study-wide points: Healthy controls showed no age-related rise in CD8+ clonality, whereas rheumatoid arthritis patients did. A single CD8+ clone exceeded 20% of CD8+ cells in 8 of 65 patients. The study found no significant difference in CD8+ T-cell clonality between rheumatoid arthritis patients and age-matched healthy controls.

Positive magnetic bead selection, which isolated the CD4+ and CD8+ cells, was followed by a flow cytometry check of purity. Repertoires were generated with immunoSEQ multiplex PCR, while TCRdb's copy carries only in-frame clones and drops some. The repertoire has around 24,000 clones, 82% of them found once; the top ten carry roughly 5%. This sequence was found in a man in his fifties in good health. Sequencing used CD8+ T cells sorted from blood. The chain uses TRBV5-8 and TRBJ1-1; maybe TRBD1 (5 bases). This CDR3 reads CASSILRETNTEAFF. The CDR3 nucleotides read TGTGCCAGCAGCATCCTCAGGGAAACCAACACTGAAGCTTTCTTT.